One T cell receptor (beta chain) is described in this entry. This sample was taken from a study of blood T cell repertoires in COVID-19. Across the whole study: The United States, Italy and Spain were the sources of the acute and convalescent COVID-19 samples. The analysed material was cDNA or gDNA that came from T cells, B-cell-depleted T cells, or PBMCs.

Original processing notes: For nucleated cells, counts were estimated from reference gene primer amplification. Assay used: immunoSEQ multiplex PCR; TCRdb lists only in-frame clones, some missing. V, J and clone size were drawn from that table, and D and trimming were deduced from the DNA. Here the sample spans 130,000 or so clones, 84% being singletons. The V gene's germline CDR1 is DFQATT and CDR2 SNEGSKA (reference sequence). Trimming shortened V by 3 bases and J by 3 bases, and 17 bases separated the two germline ends. This CDR3 spans 15 amino acids. Sequenced: peripheral blood. This TCR derives from a man aged 55 to 70 with acute or convalescent COVID-19. V usage is TRBV20-1 and J usage is TRBJ2-5; a possible D gene is TRBD2 (6 bases). CDR3 sequence (DNA): TGCAGTGCTAGTCACCCGCGGGGACGGGAAGAGACCCAGTACTTC. Its protein is CSASHPRGREETQYF.